The 22 T cell receptor beta chains below come from one sample, sequenced in a study of beta chain features in type 1 diabetes. Sequenced material consisted of expressed TCRB transcripts (all of the isolated RNA was reverse transcribed). Repertoires were generated with immunoSEQ multiplex PCR, while TCRdb's copy carries only in-frame clones and drops some. In the table there are under 900,000 clones, around a sixth of which are singletons. The sample was naive CD4+ T cells from blood. The receptors here all came from a young woman in good health.

This chain links TRBV18 with TRBJ2-6; 7 nucleotides align to TRBD2. The CDR3 runs to 15 residues. V lost 6 bases, J lost 0 bases, and 2 bases stayed unmatched. Germline lookup yields CDR1 KGHSH and CDR2 LQKENI. CDR3 bases: TGTGCCAGCTCTTGGACTAGCTCTGGGGCCAACGTCCTGACTTTC. This gives the protein CASSWTSSGANVLTF.

CDR3 in amino acids: CASSLTAGGDNEQFF. CDR3 sequence (DNA): TGTGCCAGCAGCTTAACGGCAGGGGGGGACAATGAGCAGTTCTTC. The J gene is TRBJ2-1, the V gene TRBV11-1; D might be TRBD1 or TRBD2, each matching 7 bases. This CDR3 comprises 15 residues. CDR1 and CDR2 from the germline V gene are SGHAT and FQDESV (reference sequence). Deletions cut 2 bases from V and 5 bases from J, with 13 bases between.

This clone was observed a few times. The chain has TRBV19 and TRBJ2-1; 9 bases are a match to TRBD2. After removal of 4 bases from V and 2 bases from J, the junction contained 6 bases not matched to a gene. The CDR3 length is 16 residues. Germline CDR1 reads LNHDA; CDR2 reads SQIVND (reference sequence). This CDR3 reads CASSTNSGSPYNEQFF. The CDR3, as DNA: TGTGCCAGTAGTACGAATAGCGGGAGTCCCTACAATGAGCAGTTCTTC.

This clone was observed a few times. The chain recombines TRBV20-1 with TRBJ2-4; D not certain. CDR3 length: 11 residues. Trimming took off 2 bases at V and 8 bases at J, with 7 bases between the two ends. Looked up from germline, CDR1 is DFQATT and CDR2 is SNEGSKA (reference sequence). This CDR3 is CSARSWDIQYF. CDR3 bases: TGCAGTGCTAGAAGCTGGGACATTCAGTACTTC.

This clone was seen a handful of times. The V call is TRBV2, the J call TRBJ2-2; TRBD2 might be the D (5 bases). V gave up 6 bases and J gave up 6 bases, with 20 bases separating them. Germline V CDR1 and CDR2: SNHLY, FYNNEI. This CDR3 is built from 16 residues. The CDR3 loop is CASRPERALASGELFF. Written as DNA, the CDR3 is TGTGCCAGCAGACCCGAGAGGGCCTTAGCGTCCGGGGAGCTGTTTTTT.

This clone was counted between two and nine times. The chain joins TRBV4-3 to TRBJ1-2; D is uncertain. Germline V lookup: CDR1 LGHNA, CDR2 YSLEER. V was clipped by 1 base and J by 7 bases, with 10 bases between them. The CDR3 totals 13 residues. The CDR3 DNA follows: TGCGCCAGCAGCCAAGCCGGCGTTGGTGGCTACACCTTC. It is translated as CASSQAGVGGYTF.

The chain uses TRBV7-2 and TRBJ2-7; the match to TRBD2 covers 10 bases. Trimming at V came to 0 bases and at J to 6 bases, leaving 5 bases not matched to a gene. The CDR3 runs 15 residues. Germline lookup yields CDR1 SGHTA and CDR2 FQGNSA. The CDR3, as DNA: TGTGCCAGCAGCTTAGCCACTAGCGGGAATATCGAGCAGTACTTC. It translates to CASSLATSGNIEQYF.

The J gene is TRBJ1-3, the V gene TRBV4-2; possibly TRBD1 for D (6 bases). CDR1 is LGHNA, CDR2 YNFKEQ, per germline. CDR3 length: 17 amino acids. With 0 bases removed from V and 0 bases from J, the gap between germline ends came to 12 bases. The CDR3: CASSQDLADSSGNTIYF. The CDR3 nucleotides read TGTGCCAGCAGCCAAGATTTGGCGGACAGCTCTGGAAACACCATATATTTT.

This clone occurred a few times. V gene TRBV27 combines with J gene TRBJ1-2; D call uncertain. CDR1 is MNHEY, CDR2 SMNVEV, per germline (reference sequence). The CDR3 covers 13 residues. With 6 bases removed from V and 4 bases from J, the gap between germline ends came to 12 bases. This chain's CDR3 is CASRPLERYGYTF. The DNA of the CDR3 is TGTGCCAGCAGACCCCTGGAGCGCTATGGCTACACCTTC.

In its sample, this clone was seen a few times. The genes are TRBV6-5 and TRBJ2-7; 7 bases align to TRBD2. The CDR3 length is 13 residues. CDR1 and CDR2 (germline): MNHEY, SVGAGI. Losses at the gene ends were 8 bases for V and 1 base for J; bases not matched to a gene: 5. The CDR3 DNA is TGTGCCAGCTCGGGGGGTCCTTCCTACGAGCAGTACTTC. Its protein product is CASSGGPSYEQYF.

This clone was seen a handful of times. The chain couples TRBV7-2 to TRBJ2-7; 12 nucleotides line up with TRBD2. The germline V gene encodes CDR1 SGHTA and CDR2 FQGNSA. The V and J ends lost 6 bases and 4 bases, in that order; junction bases with no gene match: 4. The CDR3 sequence is 14 residues long. CDR3 sequence reads: CASSWTSGMYEQYF. For the CDR3, the DNA is TGTGCCAGCAGTTGGACTAGCGGGATGTACGAGCAGTACTTC.

The chain couples TRBV7-3 to TRBJ2-2; TRBD1 might be the D (5 bases). Germline CDR1 and CDR2: SGHTA and FQGTGA. Between the trimmed V and J ends, which lost 7 bases and 7 bases, there was a span of 16 bases. This CDR3 is 14 amino acids long. The CDR3 sequence is CASTTRPGLGELFF. The DNA for the CDR3 is TGTGCCAGCACAACTCGGCCAGGGCTCGGGGAGCTGTTTTTT.

The chain combines TRBV5-4 with TRBJ2-3; no clear D gene. Germline V gene sequence: CDR1 SGHNT, CDR2 YYREEE (reference sequence). The CDR3 is 13 residues long. V was cut by 4 bases and J by 8 bases, with 14 bases left in between. CDR3 sequence reads: CASSQGLLGTQYF. The DNA of the CDR3 is TGTGCCAGCAGCCAAGGATTGCTAGGTACGCAGTATTTT. Together with reference TRBV5-4 and TRBJ2-3, the CDR3 gives the full variable domain: ETGVTQSPTHLIKTRGQQVTLRCSSQSGHNTVSWYQQALGQGPQFIFQYYREEENGRGNFPPRFSGLQFPNYSSELNVNALELDDSALYLCASSQGLLGTQYFGPGTRLTVL.

This clone has only a few counts. The DNA for the CDR3 is TGCGCCAGCAGTCTGGGGCCTACGACGAAAGGCTCCTACAATGAGCAGTTCTTC. It yields the protein CASSLGPTTKGSYNEQFF. V usage is TRBV5-1 and J usage is TRBJ2-1; TRBD1 might be the D (5 bases). Trimming removed 5 bases from V and 0 bases from J, with 21 bases in between. Germline V lookup: CDR1 SGHRS, CDR2 YFSETQ. This CDR3 comprises 18 residues.

This clone was found a few times. The chain uses TRBV28 and TRBJ1-1, with no clear D. This CDR3 has 17 amino acids. Germline V gene sequence: CDR1 MDHEN, CDR2 SYDVKM. V dropped 5 bases and J dropped 1 base, with 20 bases sitting between them. The CDR3 region has the DNA TGTGCCAGCAGTCTCTACTCTCTCGGGTTGCGGAACACTGAAGCTTTCTTT. The encoded protein is CASSLYSLGLRNTEAFF.

This chain connects TRBV28 to TRBJ2-3, with TRBD2 matching 8 bases. The germline V gene encodes CDR1 MDHEN and CDR2 SYDVKM. CDR3 length equals 16 residues. With V trimmed by 5 bases and J by 2 bases, 9 bases remained unmatched. In nucleotides, the CDR3 is TGTGCCAGCAGTGGGTTACTAGCGGTCTTCACAGATACGCAGTATTTT. Translated, it gives CASSGLLAVFTDTQYF.

The V call is TRBV7-9, the J call TRBJ2-4, with unresolved D. Per the germline V gene, CDR1 is SEHNR and CDR2 is FQNEAQ (reference sequence). Trimming took off 2 bases at V and 5 bases at J, with 7 bases between the two ends. CDR3 size: 13 residues. The CDR3 sequence is CASSLTGENIQYF. As DNA, the CDR3 is TGTGCCAGCAGCTTAACGGGTGAAAACATTCAGTACTTC.

This clone was counted between two and nine times. The V call is TRBV28, the J call TRBJ2-3, with D unresolved. Trimming shortened V by 3 bases and J by 4 bases, and 8 bases separated the two germline ends. This CDR3 comprises 13 residues. Germline V gives CDR1 MDHEN, CDR2 SYDVKM. CDR3 sequence reads: CASSFAGSDTQYF. The CDR3, as DNA: TGTGCCAGCAGTTTTGCCGGGTCAGATACGCAGTATTTT.

The chain is built from TRBV28 and TRBJ1-2; 11 bases map to TRBD1. The CDR3 loop spans 14 amino acids. Losses at the gene ends were 2 bases for V and 7 bases for J; bases not matched to a gene: 3. Per germline, CDR1 MDHEN and CDR2 SYDVKM. The CDR3 region has the DNA TGTGCCAGCAGTTTAGGGACAGGGGGTCTTGGCTACACCTTC. Amino acid sequence: CASSLGTGGLGYTF.

This clone was observed a handful of times. This chain uses TRBV28 with TRBJ2-4; D may be TRBD1 or TRBD2 (5 bases each). Per the germline V gene, CDR1 is MDHEN and CDR2 is SYDVKM. V lost 7 bases to trimming and J lost 5 bases, with 18 bases between them. The CDR3 has 15 amino acids. The CDR3 nucleotides are TGTGCCAGCATCAGTGGGGGAGACGGAGAAAACATTCAGTACTTC. This codes for CASISGGDGENIQYF.

On this clone itself: Other DNA sequences within the sample encode an identical CDR3. The CDR3 spells CASSLSTGSYEQYF. The CDR3, as DNA: TGCGCCAGCAGCTTGTCTACCGGATCCTACGAGCAGTACTTC. The V and J genes are TRBV5-1 and TRBJ2-7, with D unclear. The V gene's germline CDR1 is SGHRS and CDR2 YFSETQ. CDR3 length equals 14 residues. Trimming left V 1 base short and J 1 base short, with 9 bases between. The full variable domain, rest sourced from reference TRBV5-1 and TRBJ2-7, is KAGVTQTPRYLIKTRGQQVTLSCSPISGHRSVSWYQQTPGQGLQFLFEYFSETQRNKGNFPGRFSGRQFSNSRSEMNVSTLELGDSALYLCASSLSTGSYEQYFGPGTRLTVT.

This clone was recorded a few times. The CDR3 reads CASSFPTSGAYNEQFF. Here the CDR3 DNA reads TGTGCCAGCAGTTTCCCGACTAGCGGGGCGTACAATGAGCAGTTCTTC. The chain uses TRBV27 and TRBJ2-1; 11 bases line up with TRBD2. The length of the CDR3 is 16 residues. The V gene's germline CDR1 is MNHEY and CDR2 SMNVEV (reference sequence). V dropped 3 bases and J dropped 4; count of bases not matched to a gene: 5.